Below are 6 T cell receptor beta chains sequenced from a single sample in a study of blood T cells in healthy people across ages. A second PCR, run for about 7 to 11 cycles, used a sample-barcoded 5' primer plus a J-beta primer mix. Via MiXCR, TCRdb re-called the 5' RACE reads, giving one row per CDR3 protein. The repertoire holds about 570,000 distinct CDR3 sequences, approximately 25% seen once, with about 18% in the top ten. The specimen sequenced was blood. These receptors came from a woman in her 70s in good health.

This clonotype came up a few times. The chain has TRBV7-2 and TRBJ2-7; 10 nucleotides align to TRBD2. V trimming: 5 bases; J trimming: 5 bases; junction bases outside the gene matches: 9. CDR3 length: 15 amino acids. Germline lookup yields CDR1 SGHTA and CDR2 FQGNSA. CDR3 DNA: TGTGCCAGCAGCAGGCCGGGACTAGCGAGTAACGAGCAGTACTTC. Translated: CASSRPGLASNEQYF.

The chain uses TRBV5-5 and TRBJ2-1, with D perhaps being TRBD1 or TRBD2 (6 bases each). With 3 bases removed from V and 4 bases from J, the gap between germline ends came to 11 bases. This CDR3 has 14 residues. CDR1 SGHKS and CDR2 YYEKEE come from the germline V gene (reference sequence). CDR3 amino acids: CASSYGGQYNEQFF. The DNA for the CDR3 is TGTGCCAGCAGCTACGGGGGCCAATACAATGAGCAGTTCTTC.

V gene TRBV10-3 combines with J gene TRBJ2-2; tentative D call: TRBD2 (6 bases). Trimming pared 4 bases from V and 2 bases from J, leaving 14 bases between. The CDR3 length is 16 residues. Germline-derived CDR1 and CDR2 are ENHRY and SYGVKD. This CDR3 reads CAISAAGGVNTGELFF. CDR3 nucleotide sequence: TGTGCCATCAGTGCCGCTGGCGGGGTAAACACCGGGGAGCTGTTTTTT.

A few counts support this clonotype. The CDR3 coding sequence is TGCAGTGCTCGCAGGGACTATGGCTACACCTTC. It encodes CSARRDYGYTF. The gene calls are TRBV20-1 and TRBJ1-2; D is possibly TRBD1 (5 bases). The V and J ends lost 5 bases and 3 bases respectively, with 7 bases between them. Germline V gene sequence: CDR1 DFQATT, CDR2 SNEGSKA (reference sequence). The CDR3 consists of 11 residues.

CDR3 residues: CASSQGMGVAGASQETQYF. For the CDR3, the DNA is TGTGCCAGCAGTCAGGGGATGGGTGTGGCGGGGGCGAGTCAAGAGACCCAGTACTTC. The chain joins TRBV6-1 to TRBJ2-5, with a tentative D call TRBD2 (7 bases). Deletions cut 5 bases from V and 2 bases from J, with 27 bases between. The CDR3 runs to 19 residues. Looked up from germline, CDR1 is MNHNS and CDR2 is SASEGT.

The J gene is TRBJ2-5, the V gene TRBV7-9; 10 bases agree with TRBD2. Germline V lookup: CDR1 SEHNR, CDR2 FQNEAQ (reference sequence). CDR3 length: 14 residues. V gave up 8 bases and J gave up 4 bases; unmatched junction bases: 7. The CDR3 loop is CASGFSGGTETQYF. CDR3 sequence (DNA): TGTGCCAGCGGATTTAGCGGGGGGACAGAGACCCAGTACTTC.